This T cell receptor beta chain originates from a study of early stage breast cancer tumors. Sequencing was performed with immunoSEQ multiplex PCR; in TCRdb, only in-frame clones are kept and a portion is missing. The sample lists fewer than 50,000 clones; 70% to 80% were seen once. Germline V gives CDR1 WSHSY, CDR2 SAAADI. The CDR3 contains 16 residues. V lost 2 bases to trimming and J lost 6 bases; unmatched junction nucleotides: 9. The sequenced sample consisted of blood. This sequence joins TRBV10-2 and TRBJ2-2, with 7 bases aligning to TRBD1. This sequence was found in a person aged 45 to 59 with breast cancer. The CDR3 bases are TGCGCCAGCAGTGAGAGAAAGGGGGCGTTGGCCGGGGAGCTGTTTTTT. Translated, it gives CASSERKGALAGELFF.